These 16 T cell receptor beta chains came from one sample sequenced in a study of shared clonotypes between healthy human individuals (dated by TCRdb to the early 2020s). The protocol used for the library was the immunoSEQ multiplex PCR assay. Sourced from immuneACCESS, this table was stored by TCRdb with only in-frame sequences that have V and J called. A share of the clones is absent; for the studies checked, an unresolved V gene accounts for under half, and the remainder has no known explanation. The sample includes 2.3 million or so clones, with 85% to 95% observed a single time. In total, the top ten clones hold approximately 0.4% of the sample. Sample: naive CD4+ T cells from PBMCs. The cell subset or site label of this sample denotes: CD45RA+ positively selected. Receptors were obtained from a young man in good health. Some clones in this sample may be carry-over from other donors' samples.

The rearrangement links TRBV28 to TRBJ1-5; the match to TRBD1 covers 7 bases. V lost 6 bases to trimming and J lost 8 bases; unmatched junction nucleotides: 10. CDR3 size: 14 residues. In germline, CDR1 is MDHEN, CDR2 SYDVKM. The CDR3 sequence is CASRLTGQFEPQHF. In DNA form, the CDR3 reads TGTGCCAGCAGGTTGACAGGGCAGTTTGAGCCCCAGCATTTT.

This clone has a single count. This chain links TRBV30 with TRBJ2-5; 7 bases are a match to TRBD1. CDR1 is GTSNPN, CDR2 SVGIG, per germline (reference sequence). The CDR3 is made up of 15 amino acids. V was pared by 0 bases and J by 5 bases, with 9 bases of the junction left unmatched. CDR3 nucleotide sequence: TGTGCCTGGAGTGTGCTGTCGGTCAGGGGGGAGACCCAGTACTTC. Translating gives CAWSVLSVRGETQYF.

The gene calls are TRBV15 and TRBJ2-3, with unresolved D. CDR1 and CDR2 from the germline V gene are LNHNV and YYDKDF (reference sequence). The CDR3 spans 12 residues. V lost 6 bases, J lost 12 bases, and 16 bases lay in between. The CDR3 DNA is TGTGCCACCAGTAAGGTAGATGGACCACAGTATTTT. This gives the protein CATSKVDGPQYF.

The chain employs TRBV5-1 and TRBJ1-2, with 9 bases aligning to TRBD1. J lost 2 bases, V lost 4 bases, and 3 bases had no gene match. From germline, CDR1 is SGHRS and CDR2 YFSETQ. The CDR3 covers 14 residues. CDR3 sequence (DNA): TGCGCCAGCAGCGACGGACAGGGGAACTATGGCTACACCTTC. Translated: CASSDGQGNYGYTF.

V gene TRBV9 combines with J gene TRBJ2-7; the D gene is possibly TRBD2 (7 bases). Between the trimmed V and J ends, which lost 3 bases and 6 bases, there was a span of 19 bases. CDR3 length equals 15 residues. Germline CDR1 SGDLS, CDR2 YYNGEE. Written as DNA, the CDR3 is TGTGCCAGCAGCGAGGGGGGGCAGTCCTTCCCCGAGCAGTACTTC. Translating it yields CASSEGGQSFPEQYF.

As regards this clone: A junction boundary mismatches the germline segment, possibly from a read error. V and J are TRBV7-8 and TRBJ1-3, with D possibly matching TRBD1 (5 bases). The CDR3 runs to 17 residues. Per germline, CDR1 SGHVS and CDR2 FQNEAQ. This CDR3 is CASSWSDGALLGDTIYF. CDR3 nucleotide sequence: TGTGCCAGCAGCTGGTCCGATGGGGCGCTACTTGGAGACACCATATATTTT.

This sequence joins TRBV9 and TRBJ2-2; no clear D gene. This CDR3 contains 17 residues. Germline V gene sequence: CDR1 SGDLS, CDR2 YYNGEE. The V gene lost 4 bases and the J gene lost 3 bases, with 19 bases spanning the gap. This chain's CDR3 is CASSYLVGVQDTGELFF. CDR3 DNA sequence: TGTGCCAGCAGCTATCTCGTAGGCGTTCAGGACACCGGGGAGCTGTTTTTT.

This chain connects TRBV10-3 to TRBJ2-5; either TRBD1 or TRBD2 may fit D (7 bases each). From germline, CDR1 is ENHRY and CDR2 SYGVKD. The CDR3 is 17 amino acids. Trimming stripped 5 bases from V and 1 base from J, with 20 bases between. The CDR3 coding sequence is TGTGCCATCAGTCCCTTTTTGACAGGGAGGGGCCAAGAGACCCAGTACTTC. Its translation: CAISPFLTGRGQETQYF.

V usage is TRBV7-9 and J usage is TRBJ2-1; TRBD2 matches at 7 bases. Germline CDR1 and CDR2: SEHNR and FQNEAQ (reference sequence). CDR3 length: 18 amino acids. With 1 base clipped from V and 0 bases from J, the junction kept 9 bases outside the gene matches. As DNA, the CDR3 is TGTGCCAGCAGCTTAGTGCGGGGCAGGGACTACTCCTACAATGAGCAGTTCTTC. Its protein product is CASSLVRGRDYSYNEQFF.

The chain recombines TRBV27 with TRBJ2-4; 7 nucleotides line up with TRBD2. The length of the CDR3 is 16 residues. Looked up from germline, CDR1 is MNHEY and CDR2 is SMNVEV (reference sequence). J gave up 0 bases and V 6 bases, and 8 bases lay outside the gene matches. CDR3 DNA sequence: TGTGCCAGCAGCAGAGCGGGGACTTTAGCCAAAAACATTCAGTACTTC. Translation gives CASSRAGTLAKNIQYF.

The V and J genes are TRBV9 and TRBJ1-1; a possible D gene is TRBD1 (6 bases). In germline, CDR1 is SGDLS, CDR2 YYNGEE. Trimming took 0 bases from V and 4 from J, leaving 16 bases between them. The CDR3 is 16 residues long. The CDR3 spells CASSVGWGALGTEAFF. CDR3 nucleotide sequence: TGTGCCAGCAGCGTAGGGTGGGGGGCATTGGGCACTGAAGCTTTCTTT.

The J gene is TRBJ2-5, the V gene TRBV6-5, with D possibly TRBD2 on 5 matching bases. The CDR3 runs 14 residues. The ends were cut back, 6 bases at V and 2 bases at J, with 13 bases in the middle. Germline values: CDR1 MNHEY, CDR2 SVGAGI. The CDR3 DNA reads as TGTGCCAGCAGACGTTCTCCGGGACAAGAGACCCAGTACTTC. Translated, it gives CASRRSPGQETQYF.

The CDR3 DNA reads as TGCGCCAGCAGCTTGTCCCGGGGCCAGACTAGAAATGAAAAACTGTTTTTT. It yields the protein CASSLSRGQTRNEKLFF. The gene calls are TRBV5-1 and TRBJ1-4, with D maybe TRBD1 (5 bases). The CDR3 is 17 amino acids. Germline V gene sequence: CDR1 SGHRS, CDR2 YFSETQ. V lost 1 base and J 5 bases, leaving 18 bases between the germline ends.

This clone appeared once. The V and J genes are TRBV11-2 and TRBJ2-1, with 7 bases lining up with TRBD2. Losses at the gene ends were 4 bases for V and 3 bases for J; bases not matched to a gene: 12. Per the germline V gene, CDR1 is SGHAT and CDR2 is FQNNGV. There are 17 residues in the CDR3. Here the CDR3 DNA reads TGTGCCAGCAGCTCACGAATATCGGGACTACTCTACAATGAGCAGTTCTTC. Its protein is CASSSRISGLLYNEQFF.

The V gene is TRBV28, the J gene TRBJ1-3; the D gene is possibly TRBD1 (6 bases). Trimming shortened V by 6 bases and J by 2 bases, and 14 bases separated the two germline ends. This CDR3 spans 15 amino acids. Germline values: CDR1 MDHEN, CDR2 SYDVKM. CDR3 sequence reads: CASRSTGPTGNTIYF. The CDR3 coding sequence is TGTGCCAGCAGATCCACAGGGCCGACTGGAAACACCATATATTTT.

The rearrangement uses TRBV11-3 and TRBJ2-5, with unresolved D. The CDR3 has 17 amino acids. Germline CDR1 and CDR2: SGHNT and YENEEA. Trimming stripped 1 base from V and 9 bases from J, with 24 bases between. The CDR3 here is CASSLGFSAPGGQAQYF. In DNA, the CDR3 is TGTGCCAGCAGCTTAGGATTCTCAGCTCCCGGCGGTCAGGCCCAGTACTTC.